This T cell receptor beta chain appears in the sequencing data of a study of cytomegalovirus exposure and HLA in healthy donors. The study, taken as a whole, reports: A later analysis linked a missense variant in DCLRE1C to the trimming of TCR beta V and J genes.

Note on this clone: Its specificity is not known.

PCR was performed using 60 Vbeta and 13 Jbeta primers. Only in-frame clones appear in the TCRdb table, and some are missing; sequencing was by immunoSEQ multiplex PCR. The sample holds over 200,000 clones, approximately 84% seen once. This CDR3 spans 15 amino acids. The germline CDR1 and CDR2 sequences are WSHSY and SAAADI. Unmatched junction bases numbered 5, after V lost 3 bases and J lost 3 bases. The V gene is TRBV10-2, the J gene TRBJ1-3; 7 positions agree with TRBD1. This clonotype was sampled from a woman aged 40 to 55 in good health and CMV-seronegative. What was sequenced was PBMCs. In nucleotides, the CDR3 is TGCGCCAGCAGTGAACAGGGGATTGATGGAAACACCATATATTTT. This translates into CASSEQGIDGNTIYF.